Sequencing of this TCR beta chain was carried out in a study of shared clonotypes between healthy human individuals. In the study overall: Donors had three CD4 naive, three CD4 memory, two CD8 naive and one CD8 memory plate apiece.

Broader study findings: Unshared clonotypes carried lower generation probabilities than those common to all four donors.

Deep-level running was used for the assay. Researchers divided each subset's genomic DNA evenly across several immunoSEQ plates. Sequenced by immunoSEQ multiplex PCR; TCRdb stores in-frame clones only, minus some. The profile shows over a million clones, approximately 72% of them singletons. The V end lost 1 base, the J end lost 2 bases, and 8 bases lay between the germline ends. Germline assignment: CDR1 SGHRS and CDR2 YFSETQ. This CDR3 contains 14 residues. Only one count was recorded for this clone. Its antigen is not identified. This receptor was identified in a man younger than 35 in good health. The sample taken for sequencing was memory CD4+ T cells sorted from blood. Subset given: CD45RA-negative fraction. The rearrangement joins TRBV5-1 to TRBJ2-3; no reliable D call. Here the CDR3 reads CASSLSGYTDTQYF. DNA of the CDR3: TGCGCCAGCAGCTTGTCCGGTTACACAGATACGCAGTATTTT. The whole variable domain, remainder taken from reference TRBV5-1 and TRBJ2-3, is KAGVTQTPRYLIKTRGQQVTLSCSPISGHRSVSWYQQTPGQGLQFLFEYFSETQRNKGNFPGRFSGRQFSNSRSEMNVSTLELGDSALYLCASSLSGYTDTQYFGPGTRLTVL.